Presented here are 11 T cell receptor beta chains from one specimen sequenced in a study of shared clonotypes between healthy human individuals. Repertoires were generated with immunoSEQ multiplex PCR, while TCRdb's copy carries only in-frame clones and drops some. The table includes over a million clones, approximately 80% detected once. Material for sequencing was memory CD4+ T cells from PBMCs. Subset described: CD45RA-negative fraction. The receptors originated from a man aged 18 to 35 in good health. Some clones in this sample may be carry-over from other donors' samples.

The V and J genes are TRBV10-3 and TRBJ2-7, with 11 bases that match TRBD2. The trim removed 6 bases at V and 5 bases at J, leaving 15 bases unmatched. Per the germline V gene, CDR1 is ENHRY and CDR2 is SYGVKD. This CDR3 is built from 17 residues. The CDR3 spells CAIRKTSGRSSGDEQYF. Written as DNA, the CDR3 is TGTGCCATCAGGAAAACTAGCGGGAGATCCTCGGGGGACGAGCAGTACTTC.

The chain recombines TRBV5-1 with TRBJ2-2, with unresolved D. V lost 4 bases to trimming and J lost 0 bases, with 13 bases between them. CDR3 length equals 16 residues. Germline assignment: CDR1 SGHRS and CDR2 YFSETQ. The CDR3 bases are TGCGCCAGCAGCCCCCCAGGTAAGGCGAACACCGGGGAGCTGTTTTTT. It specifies CASSPPGKANTGELFF. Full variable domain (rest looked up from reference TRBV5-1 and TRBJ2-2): KAGVTQTPRYLIKTRGQQVTLSCSPISGHRSVSWYQQTPGQGLQFLFEYFSETQRNKGNFPGRFSGRQFSNSRSEMNVSTLELGDSALYLCASSPPGKANTGELFFGEGSRLTVL.

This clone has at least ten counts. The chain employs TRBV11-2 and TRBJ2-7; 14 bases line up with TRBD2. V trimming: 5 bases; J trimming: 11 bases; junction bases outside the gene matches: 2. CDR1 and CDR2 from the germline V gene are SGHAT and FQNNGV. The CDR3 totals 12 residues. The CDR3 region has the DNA TGTGCCAGCAGCGCGGGACTAGCGGGAGAGTACTTC. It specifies CASSAGLAGEYF.

CDR3 DNA sequence: TGTGCCAGCACGGGTGTGGGAAACACCATATATTTT. It yields the protein CASTGVGNTIYF. The chain links TRBV6-1 to TRBJ1-3; unclear D gene. The CDR3 length is 12 residues. Germline loops: CDR1 MNHNS, CDR2 SASEGT. V lost 7 bases, J lost 4 bases, and 8 bases lay in between.

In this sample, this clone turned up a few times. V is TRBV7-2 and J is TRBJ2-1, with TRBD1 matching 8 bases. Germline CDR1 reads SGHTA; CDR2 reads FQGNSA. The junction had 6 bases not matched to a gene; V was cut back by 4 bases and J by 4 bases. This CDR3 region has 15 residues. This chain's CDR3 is CASSSDRGGYNEQFF. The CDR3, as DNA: TGTGCCAGCAGCTCCGACAGGGGTGGATACAATGAGCAGTTCTTC. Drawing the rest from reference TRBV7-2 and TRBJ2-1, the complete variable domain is GAGVSQSPSNKVTEKGKDVELRCDPISGHTALYWYRQSLGQGLEFLIYFQGNSAPDKSGLPSDRFSAERTGGSVSTLTIQRTQQEDSAVYLCASSSDRGGYNEQFFGPGTRLTVL.

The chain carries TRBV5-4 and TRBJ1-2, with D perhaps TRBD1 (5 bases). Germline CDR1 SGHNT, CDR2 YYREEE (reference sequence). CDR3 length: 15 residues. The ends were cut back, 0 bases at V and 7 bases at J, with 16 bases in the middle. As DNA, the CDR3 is TGTGCCAGCAGCTTGGGAGGCAGGGTAGCAACTGGCTACACCTTC. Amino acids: CASSLGGRVATGYTF.

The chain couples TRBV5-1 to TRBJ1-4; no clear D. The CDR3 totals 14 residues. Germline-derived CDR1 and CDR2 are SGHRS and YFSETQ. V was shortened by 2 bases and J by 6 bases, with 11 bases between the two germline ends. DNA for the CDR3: TGCGCCAGCAGCTTCATCTCTGGGGATGAAAAACTGTTTTTT. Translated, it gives CASSFISGDEKLFF.

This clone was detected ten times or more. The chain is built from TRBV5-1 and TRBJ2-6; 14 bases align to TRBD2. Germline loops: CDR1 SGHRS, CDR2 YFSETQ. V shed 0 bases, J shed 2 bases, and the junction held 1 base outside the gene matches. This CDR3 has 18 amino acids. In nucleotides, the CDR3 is TGCGCCAGCAGCTTGGGGGGACTAGCGGGAGCTGGGGCCAACGTCCTGACTTTC. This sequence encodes CASSLGGLAGAGANVLTF.

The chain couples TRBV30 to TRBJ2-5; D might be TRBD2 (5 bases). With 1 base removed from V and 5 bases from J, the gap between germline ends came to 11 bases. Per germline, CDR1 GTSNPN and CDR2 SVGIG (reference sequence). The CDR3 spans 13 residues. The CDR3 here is CAWSETPGETQYF. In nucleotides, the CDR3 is TGTGCCTGGAGTGAAACCCCGGGGGAGACCCAGTACTTC.

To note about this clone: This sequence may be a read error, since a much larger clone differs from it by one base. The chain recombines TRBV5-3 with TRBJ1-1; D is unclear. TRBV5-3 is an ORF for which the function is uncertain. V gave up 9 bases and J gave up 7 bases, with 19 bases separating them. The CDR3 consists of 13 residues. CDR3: CANSFGISGEAFF. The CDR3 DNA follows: TGTGCCAACAGCTTCGGGATTTCGGGTGAAGCTTTCTTT.

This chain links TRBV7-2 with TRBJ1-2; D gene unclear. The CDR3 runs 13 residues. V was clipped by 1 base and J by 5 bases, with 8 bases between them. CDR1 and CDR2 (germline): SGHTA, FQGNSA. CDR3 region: CASSLVSAYGYTF. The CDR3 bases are TGTGCCAGCAGCTTAGTAAGCGCATATGGCTACACCTTC.